One sample yielded the 8 T cell receptor beta chains listed below, sequenced in a study of blood T cell repertoires in COVID-19. The protocol was immunoSEQ multiplex PCR, while the TCRdb copy is restricted to in-frame clones and leaves out a portion. The data hold about 160,000 clones, with roughly 93% observed a single time. The source material was peripheral blood. The receptors stem from a man between 18 and 29 years old with acute or convalescent COVID-19.

J is TRBJ2-6 and V is TRBV27; a weak D match, TRBD1 (5 bases). Germline CDR1 is MNHEY and CDR2 is SMNVEV (reference sequence). V was pared by 6 bases and J by 0 bases, with 12 bases between. This CDR3 region has 16 residues. The CDR3 DNA is TGTGCCAGCAGCCCCCCAGGGCTCTCTGGGGCCAACGTCCTGACTTTC. Its protein is CASSPPGLSGANVLTF.

This chain joins TRBV19 and TRBJ1-2; unclear D gene. The CDR3 sequence is 15 residues long. V gave up 3 bases and J gave up 0 bases, with 11 bases separating them. Germline assignment: CDR1 LNHDA and CDR2 SQIVND (reference sequence). The CDR3 DNA reads TGTGCCAGTAGTATGCCCGGGTTAGCTAACTATGGCTACACCTTC. It encodes CASSMPGLANYGYTF.

In this sample, this clone turned up once. The rearrangement joins TRBV19 to TRBJ1-1; 7 bases are shared with TRBD1. CDR1 and CDR2 (germline): LNHDA, SQIVND (reference sequence). The CDR3 extends over 14 amino acids. V gave up 7 bases and J gave up 1 base; unmatched junction bases: 6. CDR3 bases: TGTGCCAGTATTAAAGGGACAGAGAACACTGAAGCTTTCTTT. It is translated as CASIKGTENTEAFF.

This clone was detected only once. The chain uses TRBV19 and TRBJ1-1, with D perhaps matching TRBD1 (6 bases). Germline CDR1 and CDR2: LNHDA and SQIVND (reference sequence). Trimming removed 3 bases at V and 4 bases at J, with 21 bases between. The length of the CDR3 is 17 residues. The CDR3 reads CASSIGLGQGRTTEAFF. CDR3 bases: TGTGCCAGTAGTATTGGCTTGGGGCAGGGGCGGACCACTGAAGCTTTCTTT.

This clone came up once. Different DNA sequences within this sample yield the same CDR3. V is TRBV18 and J is TRBJ1-1; D is ambiguous. The CDR3 runs to 14 residues. CDR1 KGHSH and CDR2 LQKENI come from the germline V gene. Trimming removed 1 base from V and 1 base from J, with 7 bases in between. DNA for the CDR3: TGTGCCAGCTCACCACGGGAGGGGAACACTGAAGCTTTCTTT. It specifies CASSPREGNTEAFF.

V gene TRBV15 combines with J gene TRBJ1-5, with no clear D. Germline V gives CDR1 LNHNV, CDR2 YYDKDF (reference sequence). Trimming shortened V by 5 bases and J by 2 bases, and 13 bases separated the two germline ends. This CDR3 contains 15 residues. The DNA of the CDR3 is TGTGCCACCAGCGCCCGGGGATTCGGCAATCAGCCCCAGCATTTT. Translation: CATSARGFGNQPQHF.

Only one count was recorded for this clone. This chain uses TRBV6-5 with TRBJ1-6; 7 nucleotides align to TRBD1. The CDR3 is made up of 14 amino acids. V lost 8 bases to trimming and J lost 5 bases; unmatched junction nucleotides: 6. Germline CDR1 reads MNHEY; CDR2 reads SVGAGI. The CDR3 here is CASPGTADNSPLHF. DNA for the CDR3: TGTGCCAGCCCCGGGACAGCCGATAATTCACCCCTCCACTTT.

The J gene is TRBJ1-6, the V gene TRBV5-6; possible D gene TRBD1, 5 bases. The germline CDR1 and CDR2 sequences are SGHDT and YYEEEE. V gave up 4 bases and J gave up 5 bases, with 10 bases separating them. The CDR3 consists of 14 residues. This CDR3 is CASSRRGDNSPLHF. The CDR3 DNA is TGTGCCAGCAGCCGTAGGGGCGATAATTCACCCCTCCACTTT.